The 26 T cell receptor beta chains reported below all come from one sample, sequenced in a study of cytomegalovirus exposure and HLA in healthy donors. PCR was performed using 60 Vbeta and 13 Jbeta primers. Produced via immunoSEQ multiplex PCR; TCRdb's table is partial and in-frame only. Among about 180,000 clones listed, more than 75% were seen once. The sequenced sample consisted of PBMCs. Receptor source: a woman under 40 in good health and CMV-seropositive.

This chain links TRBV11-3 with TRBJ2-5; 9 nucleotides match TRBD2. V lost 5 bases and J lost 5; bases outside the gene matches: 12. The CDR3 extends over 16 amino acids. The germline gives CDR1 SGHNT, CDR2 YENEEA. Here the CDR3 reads CASSPAGGGAQETQYF. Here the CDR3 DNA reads TGTGCCAGCAGCCCCGCGGGCGGGGGGGCCCAGGAGACCCAGTACTTC.

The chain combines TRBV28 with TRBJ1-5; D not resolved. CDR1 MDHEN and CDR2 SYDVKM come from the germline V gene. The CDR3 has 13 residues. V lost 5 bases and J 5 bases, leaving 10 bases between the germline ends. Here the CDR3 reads CASSPRGDQPQHF. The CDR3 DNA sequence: TGTGCCAGCAGTCCCAGAGGCGATCAGCCCCAGCATTTT.

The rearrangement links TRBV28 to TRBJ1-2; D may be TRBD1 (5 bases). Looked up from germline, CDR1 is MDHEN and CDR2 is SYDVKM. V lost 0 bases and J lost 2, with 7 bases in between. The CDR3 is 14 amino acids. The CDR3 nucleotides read TGTGCCAGCAGTTTATGGGCAGGGAACTATGGCTACACCTTC. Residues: CASSLWAGNYGYTF.

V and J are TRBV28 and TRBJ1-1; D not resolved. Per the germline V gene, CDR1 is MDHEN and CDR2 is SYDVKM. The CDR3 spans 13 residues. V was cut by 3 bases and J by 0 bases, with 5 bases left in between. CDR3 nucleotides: TGTGCCAGCAGTTTTCAGGTGAACACTGAAGCTTTCTTT. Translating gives CASSFQVNTEAFF. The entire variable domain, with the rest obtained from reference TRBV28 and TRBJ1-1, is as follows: DVKVTQSSRYLVKRTGEKVFLECVQDMDHENMFWYRQDPGLGLRLIYFSYDVKMKEKGDIPEGYSVSREKKERFSLILESASTNQTSMYLCASSFQVNTEAFFGQGTRLTVV.

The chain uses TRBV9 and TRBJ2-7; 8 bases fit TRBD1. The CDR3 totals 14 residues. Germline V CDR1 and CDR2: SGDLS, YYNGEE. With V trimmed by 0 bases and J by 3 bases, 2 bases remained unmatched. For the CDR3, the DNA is TGTGCCAGCAGCGTAGAAGGGACAGGCTACGAGCAGTACTTC. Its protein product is CASSVEGTGYEQYF.

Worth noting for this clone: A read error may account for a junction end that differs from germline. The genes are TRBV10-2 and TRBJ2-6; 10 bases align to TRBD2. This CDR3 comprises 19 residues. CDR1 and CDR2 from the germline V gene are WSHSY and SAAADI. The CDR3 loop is CASSEGSGGAFAGANGLTF. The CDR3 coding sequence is TGCGCCAGCAGTGAAGGGAGCGGGGGGGCCTTCGCTGGGGCCAACGGCCTGACTTTC.

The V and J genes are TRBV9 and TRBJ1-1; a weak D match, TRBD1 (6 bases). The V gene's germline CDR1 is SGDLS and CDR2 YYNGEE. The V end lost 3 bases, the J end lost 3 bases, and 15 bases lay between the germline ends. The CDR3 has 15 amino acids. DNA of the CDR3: TGTGCCAGCAGCGAGGGGGGGGGTGTTTACACTGAAGCTTTCTTT. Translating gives CASSEGGGVYTEAFF.

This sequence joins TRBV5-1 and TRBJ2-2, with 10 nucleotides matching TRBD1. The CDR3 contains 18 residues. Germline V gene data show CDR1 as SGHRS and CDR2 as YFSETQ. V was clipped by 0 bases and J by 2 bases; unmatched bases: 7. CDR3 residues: CASSLAGTGVVNTGELFF. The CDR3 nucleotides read TGCGCCAGCAGCTTGGCCGGGACAGGGGTGGTAAACACCGGGGAGCTGTTTTTT.

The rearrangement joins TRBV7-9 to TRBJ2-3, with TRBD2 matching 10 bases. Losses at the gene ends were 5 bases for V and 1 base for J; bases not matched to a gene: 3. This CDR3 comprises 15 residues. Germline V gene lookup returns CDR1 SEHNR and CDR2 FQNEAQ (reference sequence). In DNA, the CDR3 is TGTGCCAGCAGCCGGGGGACTAGCGGCACAGATACGCAGTATTTT. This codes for CASSRGTSGTDTQYF.

Written as DNA, the CDR3 is TGTGCCAGCAGTGAGCAAGGGCTAGCCGAAAAACTGTTTTTT. Its protein is CASSEQGLAEKLFF. This chain joins TRBV28 and TRBJ1-4; D is undetermined. The CDR3 is made up of 14 amino acids. Germline V gene data show CDR1 as MDHEN and CDR2 as SYDVKM. Trimming removed 5 bases at V and 8 bases at J, with 15 bases between.

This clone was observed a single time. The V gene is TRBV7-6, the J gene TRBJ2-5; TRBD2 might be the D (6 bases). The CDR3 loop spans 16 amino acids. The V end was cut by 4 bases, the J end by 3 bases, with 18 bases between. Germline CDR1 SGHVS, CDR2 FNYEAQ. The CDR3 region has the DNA TGTGCCAGCAGCTCGCCTACTATACGCGGGGAAGAGACCCAGTACTTC. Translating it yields CASSSPTIRGEETQYF.

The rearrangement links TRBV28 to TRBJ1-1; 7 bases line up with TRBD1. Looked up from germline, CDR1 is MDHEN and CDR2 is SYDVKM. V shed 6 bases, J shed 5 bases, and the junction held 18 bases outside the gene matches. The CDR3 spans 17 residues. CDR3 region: CASSPPLLLGGVTEAFF. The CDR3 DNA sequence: TGTGCCAGCAGCCCCCCGCTATTACTAGGGGGCGTAACTGAAGCTTTCTTT.

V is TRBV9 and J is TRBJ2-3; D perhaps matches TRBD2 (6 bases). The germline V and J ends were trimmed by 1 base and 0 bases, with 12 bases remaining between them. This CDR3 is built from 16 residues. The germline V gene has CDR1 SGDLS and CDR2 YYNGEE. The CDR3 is CASSVTERASTDTQYF. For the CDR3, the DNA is TGTGCCAGCAGCGTAACTGAGCGGGCTAGCACAGATACGCAGTATTTT.

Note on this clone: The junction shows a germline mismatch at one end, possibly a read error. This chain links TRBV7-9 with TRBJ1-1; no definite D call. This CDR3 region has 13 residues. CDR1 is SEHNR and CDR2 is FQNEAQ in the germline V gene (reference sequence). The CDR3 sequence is CSSSPAWRAEAFF. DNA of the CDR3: TGTTCCAGCAGCCCCGCCTGGCGGGCTGAAGCTTTCTTT.

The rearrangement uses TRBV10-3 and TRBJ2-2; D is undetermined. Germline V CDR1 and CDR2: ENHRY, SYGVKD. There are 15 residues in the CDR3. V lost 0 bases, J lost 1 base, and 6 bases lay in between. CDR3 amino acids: CAISESARNTGELFF. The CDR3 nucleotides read TGTGCCATCAGTGAGTCGGCCAGGAACACCGGGGAGCTGTTTTTT.

The CDR3 DNA reads TGTGCTAGTGGTTTGCATAAAACAGGGGCAAGGGTAGTAGATGGCTACACCTTC. Translating it yields CASGLHKTGARVVDGYTF. The chain couples TRBV12-5 to TRBJ1-2; 7 bases match TRBD1. The V and J ends lost 2 bases and 6 bases, in that order; junction bases with no gene match: 18. CDR1 and CDR2 (germline): LGHNT, FRNRAP. The CDR3 spans 18 residues.

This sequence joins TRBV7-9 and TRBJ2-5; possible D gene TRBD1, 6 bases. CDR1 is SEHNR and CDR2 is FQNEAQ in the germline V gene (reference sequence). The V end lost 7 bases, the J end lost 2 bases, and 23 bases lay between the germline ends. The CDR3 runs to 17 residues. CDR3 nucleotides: TGTGCCAGCACCCGGTCCCCCGTCGGGACACGTCAAGAGACCCAGTACTTC. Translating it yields CASTRSPVGTRQETQYF.

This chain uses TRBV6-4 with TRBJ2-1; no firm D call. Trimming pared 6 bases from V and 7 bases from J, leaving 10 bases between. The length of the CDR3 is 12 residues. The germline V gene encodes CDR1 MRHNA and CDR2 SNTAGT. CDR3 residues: CASSATPNEQFF. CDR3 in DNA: TGTGCCAGCAGCGCAACTCCTAATGAGCAGTTCTTC.

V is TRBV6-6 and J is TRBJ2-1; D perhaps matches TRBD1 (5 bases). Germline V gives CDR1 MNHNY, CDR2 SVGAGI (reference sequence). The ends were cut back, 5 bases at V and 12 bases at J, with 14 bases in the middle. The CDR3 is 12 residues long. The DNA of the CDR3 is TGTGCCAGCAGTCCTATACGACAGTGGCAGTTCTTC. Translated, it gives CASSPIRQWQFF.

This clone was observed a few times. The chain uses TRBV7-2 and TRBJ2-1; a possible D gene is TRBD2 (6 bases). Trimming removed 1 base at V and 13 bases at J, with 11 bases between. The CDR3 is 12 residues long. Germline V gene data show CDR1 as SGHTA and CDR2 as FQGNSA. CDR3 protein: CASSLEVTRQFF. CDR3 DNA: TGTGCCAGCAGCTTAGAGGTGACTAGACAGTTCTTC.

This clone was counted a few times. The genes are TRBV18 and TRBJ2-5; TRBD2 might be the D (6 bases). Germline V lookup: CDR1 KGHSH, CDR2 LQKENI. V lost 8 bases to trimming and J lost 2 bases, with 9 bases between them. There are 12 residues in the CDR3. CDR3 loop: CASLREQETQYF. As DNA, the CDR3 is TGTGCCAGCCTCCGGGAGCAAGAGACCCAGTACTTC.

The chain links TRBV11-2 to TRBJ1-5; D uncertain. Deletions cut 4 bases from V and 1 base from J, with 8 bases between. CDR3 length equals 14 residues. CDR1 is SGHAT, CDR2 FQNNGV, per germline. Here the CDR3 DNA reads TGTGCCAGCAGCTCAGACACAAGCAATCAGCCCCAGCATTTT. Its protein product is CASSSDTSNQPQHF.

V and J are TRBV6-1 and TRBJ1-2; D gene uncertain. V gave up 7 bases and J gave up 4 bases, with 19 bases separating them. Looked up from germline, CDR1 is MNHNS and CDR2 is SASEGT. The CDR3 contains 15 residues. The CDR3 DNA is TGTGCCAGCAATCCACGGTTACGAACGTCCTATGGCTACACCTTC. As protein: CASNPRLRTSYGYTF.

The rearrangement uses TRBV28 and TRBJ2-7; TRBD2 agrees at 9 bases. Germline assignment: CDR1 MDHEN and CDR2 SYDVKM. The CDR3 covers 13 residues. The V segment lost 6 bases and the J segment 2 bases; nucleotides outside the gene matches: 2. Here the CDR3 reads CASRASGAYEQYF. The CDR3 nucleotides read TGTGCCAGCAGGGCTAGCGGGGCCTACGAGCAGTACTTC.

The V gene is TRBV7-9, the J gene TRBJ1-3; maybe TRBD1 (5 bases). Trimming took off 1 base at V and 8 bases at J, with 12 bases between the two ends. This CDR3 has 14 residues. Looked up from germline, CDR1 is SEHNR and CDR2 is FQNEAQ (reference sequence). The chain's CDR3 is CASSLEGLQDTIYF. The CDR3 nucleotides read TGTGCCAGCAGCTTAGAGGGGCTTCAGGACACCATATATTTT.

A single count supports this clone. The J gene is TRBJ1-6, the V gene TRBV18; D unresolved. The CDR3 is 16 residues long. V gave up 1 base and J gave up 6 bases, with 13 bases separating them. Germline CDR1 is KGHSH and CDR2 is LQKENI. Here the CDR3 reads CASSPRSSPSNSPLHF. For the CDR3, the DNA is TGTGCCAGCTCACCACGGTCGAGCCCCTCTAATTCACCCCTCCACTTT. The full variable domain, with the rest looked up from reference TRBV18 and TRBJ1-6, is NAGVMQNPRHLVRRRGQEARLRCSPMKGHSHVYWYRQLPEEGLKFMVYLQKENIIDESGMPKERFSAEFPKEGPSILRIQQVVRGDSAAYFCASSPRSSPSNSPLHFGNGTRLTVT.